The 11 T cell receptor beta chains reported below all come from one sample, sequenced in a study of cytomegalovirus exposure and HLA in healthy donors. The PCR made use of 60 Vbeta and 13 Jbeta primers. Assay used: immunoSEQ multiplex PCR; TCRdb lists only in-frame clones, some missing. The sample has approximately 170,000 clones, 65% to 85% seen once; the top ten hold roughly 2.3%. Sequencing was performed on PBMCs. All receptors derive from a male donor in good health and CMV-seronegative.

The CDR3 nucleotides are TGTGCCAGCAGCCCTGGACAGGGAGGAAATCAGCCCCAGCATTTT. This translates into CASSPGQGGNQPQHF. The rearrangement links TRBV5-5 to TRBJ1-5; 8 bases line up with TRBD1. The CDR3 consists of 15 residues. Germline CDR1 is SGHKS and CDR2 is YYEKEE (reference sequence). Germline trimming cut 4 bases from V and 4 bases from J; bases unmatched to any gene: 7.

The chain uses TRBV11-2 and TRBJ2-2, with 9 bases lining up with TRBD2. Trimming at V came to 2 bases and at J to 5 bases, leaving 3 bases not matched to a gene. The CDR3 is made up of 15 amino acids. Germline loops: CDR1 SGHAT, CDR2 FQNNGV. The CDR3 bases are TGTGCCAGCAGCTTAAGCGGGGGGAGTACCGGGGAGCTGTTTTTT. This encodes CASSLSGGSTGELFF.

This chain connects TRBV30 to TRBJ1-2; maybe TRBD1 (6 bases). This CDR3 region has 14 residues. V gave up 4 bases and J gave up 1 base, with 13 bases separating them. Per germline, CDR1 GTSNPN and CDR2 SVGIG (reference sequence). CDR3 residues: CAWKWGRNNYGYTF. The CDR3 DNA follows: TGTGCCTGGAAATGGGGGCGCAATAACTATGGCTACACCTTC.

The CDR3 loop is CASTPSGGMGYNEQFF. The CDR3 nucleotides are TGTGCCAGCACTCCGTCCGGCGGGATGGGATACAATGAGCAGTTCTTC. The V gene is TRBV7-9, the J gene TRBJ2-1, with a possible D match to TRBD2 (6 bases). Germline V gene data show CDR1 as SEHNR and CDR2 as FQNEAQ (reference sequence). CDR3 length equals 16 residues. Trimming pared 7 bases from V and 4 bases from J, leaving 20 bases between.

The chain employs TRBV29-1 and TRBJ2-7; D is ambiguous. The V gene lost 3 bases and the J gene lost 6 bases, with 6 bases spanning the gap. Looked up from germline, CDR1 is SQVTM and CDR2 is ANQGSEA. CDR3 length: 10 residues. In DNA form, the CDR3 reads TGCAGCGTTGATAACGGCGAGCAGTACTTC. Its translation is CSVDNGEQYF.

The rearrangement uses TRBV6-1 and TRBJ2-7, with 8 nucleotides matching TRBD1. The CDR3 sequence is 15 residues long. Germline V gene data show CDR1 as MNHNS and CDR2 as SASEGT. V was pared by 7 bases and J by 2 bases, with 10 bases of the junction left unmatched. CDR3 sequence (DNA): TGTGCCAGCACCGGGATGGGGACAGGAACCTACGAGCAGTACTTC. This encodes CASTGMGTGTYEQYF.

The gene calls are TRBV5-1 and TRBJ2-7, with D tentatively TRBD1 (5 bases). From germline, CDR1 is SGHRS and CDR2 YFSETQ. The CDR3 has 13 amino acids. Trimming took 4 bases from V and 3 from J, leaving 11 bases between them. CDR3 sequence reads: CASSPTALYEQYF. As DNA, the CDR3 is TGCGCCAGCAGCCCGACAGCGCTCTACGAGCAGTACTTC.

The V call is TRBV5-1, the J call TRBJ1-1; 10 bases are a match to TRBD1. The trim removed 4 bases at V and 2 bases at J, leaving 5 bases unmatched. Germline CDR1 and CDR2: SGHRS and YFSETQ. CDR3 length: 15 amino acids. The CDR3 sequence is CASSTDRGLNTEAFF. The CDR3 coding sequence is TGCGCCAGCAGCACGGACAGGGGGTTAAACACTGAAGCTTTCTTT.

The chain has TRBV29-1 and TRBJ2-1; 7 nucleotides match TRBD1. With 3 bases clipped from V and 4 bases from J, the junction kept 9 bases outside the gene matches. The CDR3 spans 15 residues. Germline-derived CDR1 and CDR2 are SQVTM and ANQGSEA. The CDR3 region has the DNA TGCAGCGTTGAGCGACAGGGTACATTTTACAATGAGCAGTTCTTC. This sequence encodes CSVERQGTFYNEQFF.

The chain has TRBV28 and TRBJ2-3; 8 bases agree with TRBD1. The trim removed 6 bases at V and 8 bases at J, leaving 4 bases unmatched. CDR1 and CDR2 from the germline V gene are MDHEN and SYDVKM. This CDR3 is 12 amino acids long. CDR3 region: CASRGQVFTQYF. In DNA, the CDR3 is TGTGCCAGCAGGGGACAGGTATTTACGCAGTATTTT. The full variable domain, completed using reference TRBV28 and TRBJ2-3, is DVKVTQSSRYLVKRTGEKVFLECVQDMDHENMFWYRQDPGLGLRLIYFSYDVKMKEKGDIPEGYSVSREKKERFSLILESASTNQTSMYLCASRGQVFTQYFGPGTRLTVL.

This clone was counted once. V usage is TRBV29-1 and J usage is TRBJ2-5, with 13 bases matching TRBD2. Germline CDR1 reads SQVTM; CDR2 reads ANQGSEA. The CDR3 is 17 residues long. Trimming at V came to 0 bases and at J to 5 bases, leaving 9 bases not matched to a gene. The CDR3 bases are TGCAGCGTTGAAGATCTTACACTAGCGGGGGGGCGGGAGACCCAGTACTTC. Its translation is CSVEDLTLAGGRETQYF.